Listed here are 12 T cell receptor beta chains from one sample, sequenced in a study of T cell responses to AZD1222 COVID-19 vaccine. Sequencing used immunoSEQ multiplex PCR; TCRdb keeps in-frame clones, though not all of them. Found here are about 120,000 clones, around 86% of them singletons; the top ten hold 2.5% to 3.5%. The starting material was peripheral blood, obtained 28 days after the second AZD1222 dose. Every receptor here comes from an adult who received the AZD1222 COVID-19 vaccine.

V gene TRBV7-2 combines with J gene TRBJ2-7, with 12 bases aligning to TRBD2. Germline V CDR1 and CDR2: SGHTA, FQGNSA. V trimming: 0 bases; J trimming: 6 bases; junction bases outside the gene matches: 12. This CDR3 spans 18 amino acids. CDR3 protein: CASSLAWTSGELVGEQYF. The CDR3, as DNA: TGTGCCAGCAGCTTAGCCTGGACTAGCGGGGAATTGGTGGGCGAGCAGTACTTC. Using reference TRBV7-2 and TRBJ2-7 for the parts outside the CDR3, the full variable domain is GAGVSQSPSNKVTEKGKDVELRCDPISGHTALYWYRQSLGQGLEFLIYFQGNSAPDKSGLPSDRFSAERTGGSVSTLTIQRTQQEDSAVYLCASSLAWTSGELVGEQYFGPGTRLTVT.

The chain couples TRBV6-5 to TRBJ1-1; D is ambiguous. This CDR3 has 15 residues. V was cut by 8 bases and J by 5 bases, with 21 bases left in between. From germline, CDR1 is MNHEY and CDR2 SVGAGI. Written as DNA, the CDR3 is TGTGCCAGCCGATTAGACCCATCCTTCGGTACTGAAGCTTTCTTT. This sequence encodes CASRLDPSFGTEAFF.

The sample holds a few counts of this clone. V gene TRBV7-9 combines with J gene TRBJ1-3; D possibly corresponds to TRBD1 (6 bases). Germline V CDR1 and CDR2: SEHNR, FQNEAQ (reference sequence). V dropped 8 bases and J dropped 3 bases, with 20 bases sitting between them. The CDR3 contains 16 residues. The CDR3 sequence: CASLLLVGAGGNTIYF. The CDR3 DNA is TGTGCCAGCCTCCTTTTGGTGGGGGCTGGTGGAAACACCATATATTTT.

The V gene is TRBV4-3, the J gene TRBJ2-2; D is ambiguous. This CDR3 contains 14 residues. V dropped 1 base and J dropped 1 base, with 4 bases sitting between them. The V gene's germline CDR1 is LGHNA and CDR2 YSLEER. For the CDR3, the DNA is TGCGCCAGCAGCCAAGCAGGGAACACCGGGGAGCTGTTTTTT. It specifies CASSQAGNTGELFF.

The chain recombines TRBV28 with TRBJ2-7; 7 nucleotides line up with TRBD1. There are 13 residues in the CDR3. Germline loops: CDR1 MDHEN, CDR2 SYDVKM. V shed 6 bases, J shed 1 base, and the junction held 3 bases outside the gene matches. The CDR3 loop is CASRTGVSYEQYF. The CDR3, as DNA: TGTGCCAGCAGAACAGGGGTTTCCTACGAGCAGTACTTC.

The rearrangement links TRBV2 to TRBJ2-1; 7 bases align to TRBD1. Germline-derived CDR1 and CDR2 are SNHLY and FYNNEI. The trim removed 4 bases at V and 12 bases at J, leaving 12 bases unmatched. This CDR3 is built from 14 residues. Here the CDR3 reads CASSGNRGAIAQFF. CDR3 in DNA: TGTGCCAGCAGTGGCAACAGGGGAGCGATTGCGCAGTTCTTC.

The chain couples TRBV10-2 to TRBJ2-1, with 8 bases that match TRBD2. CDR1 is WSHSY and CDR2 is SAAADI in the germline V gene. The CDR3 totals 13 residues. After removal of 7 bases from V and 7 bases from J, the junction contained 6 bases not matched to a gene. The chain's CDR3 is CASTGTRPNEQFF. The CDR3 DNA reads as TGCGCCAGCACCGGGACTAGGCCTAATGAGCAGTTCTTC.

The V gene is TRBV28, the J gene TRBJ1-2, with TRBD1 matching 7 bases. Germline V CDR1 and CDR2: MDHEN, SYDVKM. There are 11 residues in the CDR3. The junction had 1 base not matched to a gene; V was cut back by 5 bases and J by 7 bases. For the CDR3, the DNA is TGTGCCAGCAGTCAGGGGGTTGGCTACACCTTC. Its translation: CASSQGVGYTF.

The chain joins TRBV2 to TRBJ1-5; perhaps TRBD1 as D (6 bases). V was clipped by 5 bases and J by 0 bases, with 11 bases between them. The V gene's germline CDR1 is SNHLY and CDR2 FYNNEI. This CDR3 is 15 amino acids long. CDR3 in DNA: TGTGCCAGCAGTAGACAGGACAATAGCAATCAGCCCCAGCATTTT. Encoded protein: CASSRQDNSNQPQHF.

The chain carries TRBV6-4 and TRBJ2-3, with 12 positions matching TRBD2. Germline CDR1 MRHNA, CDR2 SNTAGT. CDR3 size: 15 residues. Losses at the gene ends were 5 bases for V and 3 bases for J; bases not matched to a gene: 3. The CDR3, as DNA: TGTGCCAGCAGTCATGGGACTAGCGGGACAGATACGCAGTATTTT. Protein sequence: CASSHGTSGTDTQYF.

The CDR3 bases are TGTGCCAGCAGTTACGTTTCGTCCTTGGGAGGTCAGCCCCAGCATTTT. As protein: CASSYVSSLGGQPQHF. The chain joins TRBV6-6 to TRBJ1-5; D gene unclear. CDR3 size: 16 residues. Deletions cut 2 bases from V and 6 bases from J, with 17 bases between. CDR1 is MNHNY, CDR2 SVGAGI, per germline (reference sequence).

The CDR3 protein is CASSPTPSGANYGYTF. In DNA, the CDR3 is TGTGCCAGCAGCCCTACCCCGTCTGGAGCTAACTATGGCTACACCTTC. The V and J genes are TRBV6-2 or TRBV6-3 and TRBJ1-2; D unclear. V dropped 6 bases and J dropped 0 bases, with 17 bases sitting between them. The CDR3 length is 16 residues. Germline CDR1 is MNHEY and CDR2 is SVGEGT.